This TCR beta chain derives from a study of identical twins. After template switching added a universal primer site, the resulting cDNA carried unique molecular identifiers. TCRdb analysed the 5' RACE reads with MiXCR anew, one entry per CDR3 protein. The data contain roughly 770,000 distinct CDR3 sequences, 15% to 20% of them singletons. Germline V lookup: CDR1 SGHKS, CDR2 YYEKEE (reference sequence). After removal of 3 bases from V and 3 bases from J, the junction contained 7 bases not matched to a gene. The length of the CDR3 is 15 residues. This sample also appeared in a second study, on T cells expressing NK-cell markers. That source notes: From sorted CD3+CD56+NKG2C+, CD3+CD56+NKG2C- and CD3+CD56-NKG2C+ T cells came the TCR beta repertoires. Seven donors tested HCMV-seropositive and one tested seronegative among the eight sequenced. A few of the donors also had these clonotypes leading their CD3+CD56-NKG2C+ fraction.

This TCR came from a woman under 30 in good health. The chain joins TRBV5-5 to TRBJ2-7; TRBD2 matches at 9 bases. The sequenced sample consisted of PBMCs. This CDR3 is CASSWRGSGSYEQYF. The CDR3, as DNA: TGTGCCAGCAGCTGGAGGGGTAGCGGGAGCTACGAGCAGTACTTC.